This T cell receptor (beta chain) comes out of a study of response to subunit inactivated influenza vaccine. Of note for this clonotype: What it recognizes is unknown.

The V and J ends lost 0 bases and 0 bases respectively, with 11 bases between them. Germline CDR1 and CDR2: SGHDT and YYEEEE. CDR3 length: 16 amino acids. Whole-study findings and limits: The authors suggested that every seasonal influenza vaccination recruits few new T cells.

MiXCR, run by TCRdb on the RT-PCR reads, gives a single entry per CDR3 protein. Of roughly 650,000 distinct CDR3 sequences in the sample, around 16% were seen once. Sequences were derived from PBMCs from blood, sampled roughly 12 days after vaccination. The sequence derives from a man over 45 who received an inactivated influenza vaccine. The chain links TRBV5-6 to TRBJ2-3; TRBD2 is a possible D gene (6 bases). CDR3 DNA sequence: TGTGCCAGCAGCTTGGGGCTAGCGCTTAGCACAGATACGCAGTATTTT. Its translation is CASSLGLALSTDTQYF.